Listed below are T cell receptor beta chains from one sample, sequenced in a study of cytomegalovirus exposure and HLA in healthy donors. Sequencing used immunoSEQ multiplex PCR; TCRdb keeps in-frame clones, though not all of them. The table includes about 200,000 clones, roughly four fifths detected once. Sequenced: PBMCs. The source is a boy younger than 10 in good health and CMV-seronegative. Both conserved end residues are part of each CDR3. The order of the fields is D gene, V gene, clone size, J gene, CDR3 protein, CDR3 DNA. A D gene is named only where the DNA matches it firmly. Clone size is shown for a subset of rows, as once, few, many or a class of expanded clone.

d_call: TRBD1
v_call: TRBV27
clone_size: -
j_call: TRBJ2-3
cdr3_aa: CASRPRDRGVDTQYF
cdr3_nt: TGTGCCAGCAGGCCCCGGGACAGGGGGGTGGATACGCAGTATTTT

d_call: TRBD2
v_call: TRBV7-3
clone_size: -
j_call: TRBJ2-1
cdr3_aa: CASSSGTSGGGSYNEQFF
cdr3_nt: TGTGCCAGCAGCTCAGGGACTAGCGGGGGAGGGTCCTACAATGAGCAGTTCTTC

d_call: TRBD1
v_call: TRBV10-3
clone_size: -
j_call: TRBJ1-4
cdr3_aa: CAITGGKNEKLFF
cdr3_nt: TGTGCCATCACAGGGGGTAAAAATGAAAAACTGTTTTTT

d_call: TRBD1
v_call: TRBV4-2
clone_size: -
j_call: TRBJ1-2
cdr3_aa: CASSQAGQGNYGYTF
cdr3_nt: TGTGCCAGCAGCCAAGCGGGACAGGGGAACTATGGCTACACCTTC

d_call: -
v_call: TRBV5-1
clone_size: -
j_call: TRBJ1-1
cdr3_aa: CASSLDGGKAFF
cdr3_nt: TGCGCCAGCAGCTTGGACGGGGGGAAAGCTTTCTTT

d_call: TRBD2
v_call: TRBV2
clone_size: few
j_call: TRBJ2-3
cdr3_aa: CASLGLGTDTQYF
cdr3_nt: TGTGCCAGCCTGGGACTAGGCACAGATACGCAGTATTTT

d_call: TRBD2
v_call: TRBV4-2
clone_size: -
j_call: TRBJ2-1
cdr3_aa: CASSLGLQFGEQFF
cdr3_nt: TGTGCCAGCAGCCTGGGACTACAATTCGGTGAGCAGTTCTTC

d_call: TRBD1
v_call: TRBV11-1
clone_size: -
j_call: TRBJ1-5
cdr3_aa: CASSLGQGSNQPQHF
cdr3_nt: TGTGCCAGCAGCTTGGGACAGGGAAGCAATCAGCCCCAGCATTTT

d_call: TRBD2
v_call: TRBV10-2
clone_size: -
j_call: TRBJ2-3
cdr3_aa: CASSSGGLTDTQYF
cdr3_nt: TGCGCCAGCTCTAGCGGGGGGCTCACAGATACGCAGTATTTT

d_call: -
v_call: TRBV10-2
clone_size: -
j_call: TRBJ1-3
cdr3_aa: CASSESAGTIYF
cdr3_nt: TGCGCCAGCAGTGAGTCAGCTGGCACCATATATTTT

d_call: TRBD1
v_call: TRBV30
clone_size: -
j_call: TRBJ2-3
cdr3_aa: CAWRKTGWGTGYTDTQYF
cdr3_nt: TGTGCCTGGAGGAAGACGGGATGGGGGACAGGGTACACAGATACGCAGTATTTT

d_call: -
v_call: TRBV5-1
clone_size: -
j_call: TRBJ2-7
cdr3_aa: CASSLQGSSYEQYF
cdr3_nt: TGCGCCAGCAGCCTACAGGGAAGCTCCTACGAGCAGTACTTC

d_call: -
v_call: TRBV6-5
clone_size: -
j_call: TRBJ1-3
cdr3_aa: CASSQEPGNTIYF
cdr3_nt: TGTGCCAGCAGTCAGGAACCTGGAAACACCATATATTTT

d_call: TRBD2
v_call: TRBV5-1
clone_size: -
j_call: TRBJ2-7
cdr3_aa: CASSLAGTRSYEQYF
cdr3_nt: TGCGCCAGCAGCTTGGCCGGGACTAGGTCATACGAGCAGTACTTC

d_call: TRBD2
v_call: TRBV7-9
clone_size: -
j_call: TRBJ2-3
cdr3_aa: CASSLAGLGYTDTQYF
cdr3_nt: TGTGCCAGCAGCTTAGCGGGACTAGGTTACACAGATACGCAGTATTTT

d_call: -
v_call: TRBV27
clone_size: once
j_call: TRBJ1-2
cdr3_aa: CASGRRGGTMLGYTF
cdr3_nt: TGTGCCTCCGGAAGGAGAGGGGGAACTATGTTGGGCTACACCTTC

d_call: TRBD2
v_call: TRBV4-3
clone_size: -
j_call: TRBJ2-5
cdr3_aa: CASSQDEQEGGETQYF
cdr3_nt: TGCGCCAGCAGCCAAGATGAACAGGAGGGAGGGGAGACCCAGTACTTC